This is a list of T cell receptor beta chains from one sample in a study of T cells in localized non-small cell lung cancer. TCRdb's table, derived via immunoSEQ multiplex PCR, lists solely in-frame clones and lacks some. Of about 17,000 clones listed, about 83% were seen once; the top ten hold about 35%. Sequencing was performed on peripheral blood, taken before any cancer treatment. The receptor source for this set is a male donor at least 60 years old with stage III lung adenocarcinoma. Both conserved end residues are part of each CDR3. D genes are given only for firm matches. Size values are once, few and many counts, or a class for expanded clones, and some rows have none.

d_call clone_size j_call v_call cdr3_aa cdr3_nt
NA NA TRBJ1-5 TRBV19 CATSLNSNQPQHF TGTGCCACCTCTTTGAATAGCAATCAGCCCCAGCATTTT
TRBD2 NA TRBJ2-5 TRBV7-9 CASSLGLAGEGQETQYF TGTGCCAGCAGCTTAGGACTAGCGGGGGAGGGACAAGAGACCCAGTACTTC
TRBD1 NA TRBJ2-5 TRBV18 CASSPQRAGGLPQYF TGTGCCAGCTCACCACAGCGGGCAGGGGGCCTTCCCCAGTACTTC
TRBD2 NA TRBJ2-1 TRBV27 CASSSPGLLYNEQFF TGTGCCAGCAGTTCCCCGGGACTACTCTACAATGAGCAGTTCTTC
TRBD2 once TRBJ2-7 TRBV7-7 CASSPLAGLPGEQYF TGTGCTAGCAGCCCGTTAGCGGGTCTACCCGGCGAGCAGTACTTC
NA NA TRBJ1-6 TRBV2 CASSVFPDSPLHF TGTGCCAGCAGTGTATTCCCTGATTCACCCCTCCACTTT
NA NA TRBJ2-2 TRBV10-3 CAISESSGRGNTGELFF TGTGCCATCAGTGAGTCGTCGGGGCGGGGGAACACCGGGGAGCTGTTTTTT
NA NA TRBJ1-4 TRBV6-1 CASSDRQAEKLFF TGTGCCAGCAGTGACCGCCAGGCCGAAAAACTGTTTTTT
NA few TRBJ2-7 TRBV7-3 CASSQDPGPYEQYF TGCGCCAGCAGCCAAGATCCAGGACCCTACGAGCAGTACTTC
NA NA TRBJ2-5 TRBV2 CASSGAATQETQYF TGTGCCAGCAGTGGCGCGGCAACCCAAGAGACCCAGTACTTC
NA NA TRBJ1-2 TRBV11-2 CASSLAGTAYGYTF TGTGCCAGCAGCTTAGCAGGCACTGCCTATGGCTACACCTTC
NA few TRBJ1-1 TRBV4-2 CASSLTQINPTEAFF TGTGCCAGCAGCCTAACACAGATTAATCCCACTGAAGCTTTCTTT
TRBD1 NA TRBJ1-6 TRBV9 CASRAGTGASPLHF TGTGCCAGCAGAGCCGGGACAGGGGCCTCACCCCTCCACTTT
NA NA TRBJ2-7 TRBV6-1 CASSEAYGVKREQYF TGTGCCAGCAGTGAAGCGTATGGGGTCAAACGCGAGCAGTACTTC
NA NA TRBJ2-7 TRBV5-1 CASRLDAQWSYEQYF TGCGCCAGCAGACTAGACGCCCAATGGTCCTACGAGCAGTACTTC
TRBD1 NA TRBJ2-2 TRBV5-6 CASRSGGAIGELFF TGTGCCAGCAGGTCAGGGGGCGCAATCGGGGAGCTGTTTTTT
NA NA TRBJ2-2 TRBV5-1 CASSLRAANTGELFF TGCGCCAGCAGCTTAAGAGCCGCGAACACCGGGGAGCTGTTTTTT
TRBD1 NA TRBJ1-4 TRBV5-1 CASSLQGDRRTNEKLFF TGCGCCAGCAGCTTACAGGGGGATCGTAGAACTAATGAAAAACTGTTTTTT
NA NA TRBJ2-2 TRBV27 CASSLVAAGELFF TGTGCCAGCAGTTTAGTAGCGGCCGGGGAGCTGTTTTTT
NA NA TRBJ2-1 TRBV4-1 CASSQPTYRAPTRLNEQFF TGCGCCAGCAGCCAACCAACGTACCGGGCCCCGACGAGGTTGAATGAGCAGTTCTTC
NA NA TRBJ1-6 TRBV2 CASSERAGDNSPLHF TGTGCCAGCAGTGAAAGGGCGGGCGATAATTCACCCCTCCACTTT
NA NA TRBJ1-1 TRBV7-2 CASSTSRVNTEAFF TGTGCCAGCAGCACCTCCAGGGTGAACACTGAAGCTTTCTTT
NA medium-sized TRBJ1-5 TRBV30 CAWSLRESKPQHF TGTGCCTGGAGTTTGAGGGAGAGTAAGCCCCAGCATTTT
TRBD1 NA TRBJ1-2 TRBV29-1 CSVVPPLGQAKGGYTF TGCAGCGTTGTCCCCCCCCTCGGACAGGCGAAGGGTGGCTACACCTTC
NA NA TRBJ1-2 TRBV11-1 CASSETGYYGYTF TGTGCCAGCAGCGAAACAGGTTATTATGGCTACACCTTC
NA NA TRBJ1-1 TRBV6-6 CATTDWAGVNGPEAFF TGTGCCACCACGGATTGGGCAGGGGTGAACGGTCCTGAAGCTTTCTTT
NA few TRBJ1-2 TRBV5-4 CASSFQDSNYGYTF TGTGCCAGCAGCTTTCAGGATTCTAACTATGGCTACACCTTC
NA NA TRBJ2-7 TRBV21-1 CASSKGGKGYSYEQYF TGTGCCAGCAGCAAAGGGGGCAAGGGCTACTCCTACGAGCAGTACTTC
TRBD2 few TRBJ2-1 TRBV9 CASSPYSGLAGDNEQFF TGTGCCAGCAGCCCTTATTCCGGACTAGCGGGGGACAATGAGCAGTTCTTC